The next 20 T cell receptor beta chains were all read from a single sample in a study of spatial heterogeneity in lung cancer. TCRdb itself ran the 5' RACE reads through MiXCR, one entry per CDR3 protein. The repertoire holds over 70,000 distinct CDR3 sequences, with less than 9.5% as singletons. Time point here: blood at routine non-recurrence follow-up after resection. The specimen was PBMCs, collected at follow-up. These receptors came from a female donor with early-stage non-small cell lung cancer.

The sample holds many counts of this clonotype. The chain joins TRBV10-3 to TRBJ2-7, with D possibly TRBD1 on 6 matching bases. Germline CDR1 reads ENHRY; CDR2 reads SYGVKD. V gave up 3 bases and J gave up 2 bases, with 14 bases separating them. The CDR3 runs to 15 residues. The CDR3 loop reads CAISDSTGQPYEQYF. The CDR3 DNA is TGTGCCATCAGTGACTCGACGGGACAACCCTACGAGCAGTACTTC.

This clonotype was seen ten or more times. V usage is TRBV7-2 and J usage is TRBJ2-2, with D possibly being TRBD1 (6 bases). Germline V CDR1 and CDR2: SGHTA, FQGNSA. This CDR3 contains 15 residues. Trimming took 1 base from V and 4 from J, leaving 10 bases between them. The CDR3 loop reads CASSLVRGSTGELFF. The CDR3 nucleotides are TGTGCCAGCAGCTTAGTGAGGGGGAGCACCGGGGAGCTGTTTTTT.

This clonotype was detected ten times or more. The genes are TRBV7-8 and TRBJ2-3; D is unresolved. V lost 1 base and J 3 bases, leaving 14 bases between the germline ends. Germline CDR1 is SGHVS and CDR2 is FQNEAQ. The CDR3 loop spans 16 amino acids. CDR3 protein: CASSLVKQMGTDTQYF. Here the CDR3 DNA reads TGTGCCAGCAGCTTAGTAAAACAAATGGGTACAGATACGCAGTATTTT.

This clonotype was detected many times. V and J are TRBV3-1 and TRBJ1-1, with D maybe TRBD1 (6 bases). Germline assignment: CDR1 LGHDT and CDR2 YNNKEL (reference sequence). CDR3 length: 13 residues. V was clipped by 2 bases and J by 11 bases, with 15 bases between them. The chain's CDR3 is CASSQTGTGMAFF. In DNA, the CDR3 is TGTGCCAGCAGCCAAACAGGTACAGGGATGGCTTTCTTT.

This clonotype was counted ten times or more. V and J are TRBV19 and TRBJ1-5; 7 nucleotides agree with TRBD1. V gave up 3 bases and J gave up 5 bases; unmatched junction bases: 7. The CDR3 sequence is 15 residues long. CDR1 and CDR2 from the germline V gene are LNHDA and SQIVND (reference sequence). CDR3 region: CASSMTGSRYQPQHF. DNA of the CDR3: TGTGCCAGTAGTATGACAGGGTCAAGGTATCAGCCCCAGCATTTT.

In its sample, this clonotype was seen many times. The chain has TRBV7-6 and TRBJ2-3; 8 nucleotides align to TRBD1. Germline V gives CDR1 SGHVS, CDR2 FNYEAQ. The V and J ends lost 5 bases and 13 bases, in that order; junction bases with no gene match: 11. The CDR3 sequence is 13 residues long. Here the CDR3 DNA reads TGTGCCAGCAGCCCCACGGCGACAGGGGTGGAGTATTTT. Residues: CASSPTATGVEYF.

The V gene is TRBV4-1, the J gene TRBJ2-5; possibly TRBD2 for D (6 bases). Deletions cut 1 base from V and 2 bases from J, with 14 bases between. This CDR3 is built from 16 residues. The germline CDR1 and CDR2 sequences are MGHRA and YSYEKL. As DNA, the CDR3 is TGCGCCAGCAGCCAAGGCGGGATGGCGGTTCAAGAGACCCAGTACTTC. This codes for CASSQGGMAVQETQYF.

The chain links TRBV29-1 to TRBJ1-1, with D hard to call. Germline V CDR1 and CDR2: SQVTM, ANQGSEA. This CDR3 has 13 amino acids. Trimming removed 5 bases from V and 0 bases from J, with 10 bases in between. The CDR3 DNA reads as TGCAGCGTTACAGTCCGAATGAACACTGAAGCTTTCTTT. Translating gives CSVTVRMNTEAFF.

This clonotype was counted many times. The CDR3 is CASSPGRLAKNIQYF. The CDR3 DNA follows: TGTGCCAGCAGTCCAGGGAGGCTAGCCAAAAACATTCAGTACTTC. The chain couples TRBV7-8 to TRBJ2-4; possibly TRBD2 for D (6 bases). Germline V gives CDR1 SGHVS, CDR2 FQNEAQ. Trimming took off 6 bases at V and 0 bases at J, with 12 bases between the two ends. This CDR3 has 15 amino acids.

This clonotype was found many times. This chain connects TRBV29-1 to TRBJ2-3; 7 bases agree with TRBD2. The CDR3 totals 14 residues. CDR1 is SQVTM, CDR2 ANQGSEA, per germline. V gave up 3 bases and J gave up 5 bases; unmatched junction bases: 8. The CDR3: CSVDRERDVDTQYF. CDR3 DNA sequence: TGCAGCGTTGACCGCGAGCGGGACGTAGATACGCAGTATTTT.

On this clonotype: A much larger clone lies one base from this, so it may be a read error. The CDR3 DNA follows: TGTGCCAGCAGTGAGGAACTTACTAATGTCGGTGAGCAGTTCTTC. Translating gives CASSEELTNVGEQFF. The V gene is TRBV6-1, the J gene TRBJ2-1; no clear D. This CDR3 has 15 amino acids. The germline gives CDR1 MNHNS, CDR2 SASEGT. Trimming shortened V by 3 bases and J by 9 bases, and 18 bases separated the two germline ends.

The chain is built from TRBV12-3 or TRBV12-4 and TRBJ1-1; the D gene is possibly TRBD1 (6 bases). Trimming pared 3 bases from V and 3 bases from J, leaving 14 bases between. The CDR3 is 15 residues long. The CDR3, as DNA: TGTGCCAGCAGTTTCGGTAGGGGGGGTGACACTGAAGCTTTCTTT. It codes for CASSFGRGGDTEAFF.

This clonotype was found a few times. The chain is built from TRBV2 and TRBJ2-7; D is undetermined. Trimming left V 4 bases short and J 1 base short, with 8 bases between. The CDR3 has 13 amino acids. Germline values: CDR1 SNHLY, CDR2 FYNNEI. CDR3 in amino acids: CASSVDGSYEQYF. DNA for the CDR3: TGTGCCAGCAGTGTGGACGGGTCCTACGAGCAGTACTTC.

This clonotype was counted many times. The genes are TRBV3-1 and TRBJ2-1; D unresolved. Germline V lookup: CDR1 LGHDT, CDR2 YNNKEL (reference sequence). V was trimmed by 1 base and J by 3 bases, leaving 4 bases between them. This CDR3 is built from 13 residues. In DNA form, the CDR3 reads TGTGCCAGCAGCCAAGCAATCTACAATGAGCAGTTCTTC. It encodes CASSQAIYNEQFF.

This clonotype was counted between two and nine times. The genes are TRBV19 and TRBJ2-5, with TRBD1 matching over 11 bases. CDR1 and CDR2 (germline): LNHDA, SQIVND (reference sequence). Trimming cost V 9 bases and J 3 bases; bases outside gene matches: 12. The length of the CDR3 is 16 residues. As DNA, the CDR3 is TGTGCCAGCACTCCCCCAGGACAGGGGGCGAAAGAGACCCAGTACTTC. This gives the protein CASTPPGQGAKETQYF.

The table lists this clonotype with many counts. The V call is TRBV27, the J call TRBJ1-5; D call uncertain. In germline, CDR1 is MNHEY, CDR2 SMNVEV (reference sequence). Trimming took 5 bases from V and 1 from J, leaving 9 bases between them. This CDR3 comprises 14 residues. Written as DNA, the CDR3 is TGTGCCAGCAGTGCCCGTTGGAGCAATCAGCCCCAGCATTTT. Translation gives CASSARWSNQPQHF.

This clonotype was observed at least ten times. V gene TRBV7-9 combines with J gene TRBJ1-6; D remains ambiguous. CDR1 and CDR2 (germline): SEHNR, FQNEAQ (reference sequence). V dropped 5 bases and J dropped 6 bases, with 11 bases sitting between them. The CDR3 runs to 14 residues. The CDR3 is CASSPGLSNSPLHF. The CDR3, as DNA: TGTGCCAGCAGCCCCGGGCTGAGTAATTCACCCCTCCACTTT.

At least ten counts were recorded for this clonotype. The chain is built from TRBV7-2 and TRBJ2-1; 12 nucleotides match TRBD2. CDR1 is SGHTA and CDR2 is FQGNSA in the germline V gene. J gave up 7 bases and V 3 bases, and 4 bases lay outside the gene matches. This CDR3 region has 15 residues. The CDR3 here is CASSFLAGGLNEQFF. The CDR3 DNA follows: TGTGCCAGCAGCTTCCTAGCGGGAGGGCTGAATGAGCAGTTCTTC. Using reference TRBV7-2 and TRBJ2-1 for the parts outside the CDR3, the full variable domain is GAGVSQSPSNKVTEKGKDVELRCDPISGHTALYWYRQSLGQGLEFLIYFQGNSAPDKSGLPSDRFSAERTGGSVSTLTIQRTQQEDSAVYLCASSFLAGGLNEQFFGPGTRLTVL.

This clonotype was counted ten times or more. The CDR3: CASSLEVSGSAETQYF. The CDR3 bases are TGCGCCAGCAGCTTGGAGGTTAGCGGGAGTGCAGAGACCCAGTACTTC. The genes are TRBV5-1 and TRBJ2-5; TRBD2 aligns across 9 bases. This CDR3 region has 16 residues. Germline CDR1 and CDR2: SGHRS and YFSETQ. The V segment lost 0 bases and the J segment 4 bases; nucleotides outside the gene matches: 7. Together with reference TRBV5-1 and TRBJ2-5, the CDR3 gives the full variable domain: KAGVTQTPRYLIKTRGQQVTLSCSPISGHRSVSWYQQTPGQGLQFLFEYFSETQRNKGNFPGRFSGRQFSNSRSEMNVSTLELGDSALYLCASSLEVSGSAETQYFGPGTRLLVL.

The V and J genes are TRBV7-6 and TRBJ2-5; maybe TRBD2 (6 bases). This CDR3 is built from 14 residues. V was pared by 5 bases and J by 1 base, with 11 bases between. Germline lookup yields CDR1 SGHVS and CDR2 FNYEAQ. The CDR3 spells CASSPRLVQETQYF. The CDR3, as DNA: TGTGCCAGCAGCCCTCGACTAGTCCAAGAGACCCAGTACTTC.